This record looks at one TCR beta chain sequence and its context. The antigen it recognizes is unknown. Base qualities were left out, and no much larger clone turns up one base away. What the time point label conveys for this sample: peripheral blood 6 weeks after treatment start. A cohort of 25 to 30 patients with locally advanced or metastatic urothelial carcinoma, treated at Memorial Sloan Kettering on a trial protocol, was included. Peripheral blood mononuclear cells were collected pretreatment and during treatment, at between 1 and 8 total time points per patient. The Qiagen DNeasy Blood extraction kit was used to purify genomic DNA from total PBMCs and tumor samples. PBMCs were collected pretreatment and during treatment, and were isolated and stored as previously described. The sample belongs to a study of PD-L1 blockade in urothelial cancer (dated by TCRdb to between 2016 and 2019). With regard to the full study: Therapy was started at some point between 2014 and 2016 for all patients, and atezolizumab 1,200 mg was administered intravenously every 3 weeks. Pretreatment blood TCR-seq was available for under 35 patients, at least one posttreatment blood collection was obtained for some 24 patients, and tumor TCR-seq was available for some 24 patients. Blood samples were analyzed 3 weeks after the start of treatment (second dose) and 6 weeks after the start of treatment. A median of 141,255 T cells and some 82,000 unique TCRs was obtained from blood samples, and a median clonality of around 0.08 was observed. Whole exome sequencing and RNA sequencing of pretreatment tumors were performed alongside TCR sequencing in the same patients. Durable clinical benefit was achieved by nine patients but not by the remaining 20. About nine tenths of the roughly 29 patients were males with bladder-origin urothelial cancer, and about 65% of the roughly 30 reported a prior smoking history. Durable clinical benefit meant progression-free survival longer than 6 months, and TCR features were also tested against progression-free and overall survival. Pretreatment tumor samples, along with matched peripheral blood serially collected before and after atezolizumab treatment, were subjected to TCR sequencing. The study was an exploratory multi-omic analysis of somatic, immune and clinical correlates of response to PD-L1 blockade with atezolizumab in urothelial cancer. Patients had an ECOG performance status of 0 or 1 and had received between 0 and 3 prior chemotherapy regimens. On the study overall, not on this receptor specifically: Small sample size (n ≈ 28) and many exploratory analyses mean the results are intended to be hypothesis-generating. At 3 weeks after the start of treatment, tumor-associated TCR clones in peripheral blood had expanded more in patients with durable benefit (n of about 21, p = 0.022). Improved progression-free and overall survival was found to be associated with pretreatment peripheral blood TCR clonality below the median.

Synthetic TCR analog templates were spiked into each PCR to estimate absolute template abundance from read counts. TCRbeta CDR3 regions were amplified from genomic DNA with bias-controlled V and J gene primers using the immunoSEQ assay. Sequencing of rearranged TCRbeta segments was done at approximately 20X coverage. The original methods were these. Sequencing errors were corrected by clustering and CDR3s were annotated against IMGT to assign V, D and J genes. Only productive TCRbeta rearrangements were used in downstream analyses, excluding out-of-frame or stop-codon sequences. Clonality was calculated as one minus the Shannon entropy normalized by the log of the number of unique productive sequences. Clones differing between time points or between blood and tumor were identified using Fisher's exact test with Benjamini-Hochberg correction, with an adjusted p below 0.01 applied as the threshold. The clones in this table, taken by TCRdb from immuneACCESS, are in-frame only. Not every clone is retained; where verified, under half of the shortfall comes from an unresolved V gene, and the cause of the rest is unknown. From that table come the V and J calls and clone size; the DNA was used to work out D and trimming. The sample includes tens of thousands of clones, with about 89% observed a single time. The top ten clonotypes cover under 8.5% of the sample.

The TCR was taken from a man between 65 and 85 years old with urothelial cancer. The specimen comprised PBMCs, sampled around atezolizumab (anti-PD-L1) treatment.

The CDR3: CASSPFTSGRGAGELFF. DNA sequence: TGTGCCAGCAGTCCGTTTACTAGCGGGAGAGGTGCCGGGGAGCTGTTTTTT. The sequence links TRBV28 to TRBJ2-2; 11 nucleotides in the junction match TRBD2. V trim: 5 bases; J trim: 6 bases; unmatched bases: 11. Based on the germline V gene, the CDR1 and CDR2 sequences are MDHEN and SYDVKM. The CDR3 has 17 amino acids, counting the end cysteine and phenylalanine. This entry keeps only the CDR3 DNA: 51 bases, framed from base 1.